This T cell receptor beta chain was found in a study of blood T cell repertoires in COVID-19. Study-level information: Samples of COVID-19 (acute and convalescent) were obtained from the United States, Italy and Spain.

Only in-frame clones appear in the TCRdb table, and some are missing; sequencing was by immunoSEQ multiplex PCR. The data hold 100,000 to 150,000 clones, with around nine tenths observed a single time. This clonotype was obtained from a woman aged 70-85 years with COVID-19, enrolled during active disease. The source material was peripheral blood.

In DNA, the CDR3 is TGTGCCACCCGGGTGAGGGACATGAACACTGAAGCTTTCTTT. Residues: CATRVRDMNTEAFF. V is TRBV6-5 and J is TRBJ1-1, with TRBD1 as a possible D gene (6 bases). The V end was cut by 10 bases, the J end by 0 bases, with 15 bases between. The CDR3 runs 14 residues. Germline CDR1 and CDR2: MNHEY and SVGAGI.